These 28 T cell receptor beta chains were all obtained from the same sample, sequenced in a study of blood T cell repertoires in COVID-19. Profiling relied on immunoSEQ multiplex PCR, and the TCRdb table lists in-frame clones only, not all of them. The sample has under 200,000 clones; around nine tenths are singletons. The sample comprised peripheral blood. Receptors originate from a man aged 45 to 65 with acute or convalescent COVID-19.

This clone was seen a handful of times. The J gene is TRBJ1-6, the V gene TRBV3-1 (or the pseudogene TRBV3-2); 12 bases are a match to TRBD1. The V and J ends lost 0 bases and 7 bases, in that order; junction bases with no gene match: 1. In germline, CDR1 is LGHDT, CDR2 YNNKEL (reference sequence). CDR3 length equals 16 residues. CDR3 sequence: CASSQEGQGANSPLHF. Here the CDR3 DNA reads TGTGCCAGCAGCCAAGAGGGACAGGGGGCGAATTCACCCCTCCACTTT.

V gene TRBV11-2 combines with J gene TRBJ2-5, with 8 bases identical to TRBD2. CDR3 size: 14 residues. CDR1 SGHAT and CDR2 FQNNGV come from the germline V gene. Trimming removed 7 bases from V and 0 bases from J; junction bases left unmatched: 4. Here the CDR3 reads CASNGGGYQETQYF. CDR3 sequence (DNA): TGTGCCAGCAACGGGGGGGGCTACCAAGAGACCCAGTACTTC.

The chain couples TRBV7-2 to TRBJ2-2; no reliable D call. Germline V CDR1 and CDR2: SGHTA, FQGNSA. This CDR3 comprises 13 residues. V lost 2 bases, J lost 6 bases, and 7 bases lay in between. CDR3 coding DNA: TGTGCCAGCAGCTTATTCGAGTCCGGGGAGCTGTTTTTT. Its translation: CASSLFESGELFF.

The chain has TRBV28 and TRBJ1-4; possible D gene TRBD1, 5 bases. Germline V gives CDR1 MDHEN, CDR2 SYDVKM. The CDR3 sequence is 15 residues long. V was clipped by 3 bases and J by 0 bases, with 8 bases between them. The CDR3 here is CASSLGGTTNEKLFF. DNA for the CDR3: TGTGCCAGCAGTTTGGGGGGAACAACTAATGAAAAACTGTTTTTT.

This clone was detected once. This chain joins TRBV25-1 and TRBJ2-3; 9 nucleotides agree with TRBD2. The V gene's germline CDR1 is MGHDK and CDR2 SYGVNS. The ends lost 2 bases at V and 8 bases at J; junction bases unmatched: 5. This CDR3 comprises 14 residues. The CDR3 reads CASSEAGGLGTQYF. The CDR3 DNA sequence: TGTGCCAGCAGTGAAGCGGGGGGGCTTGGTACGCAGTATTTT.

The rearrangement uses TRBV9 and TRBJ1-2; 7 bases line up with TRBD1. The germline CDR1 and CDR2 sequences are SGDLS and YYNGEE. The V and J ends lost 3 bases and 4 bases, in that order; junction bases with no gene match: 9. This CDR3 region has 15 residues. The CDR3 spells CASSAIQGGLYGYTF. Written as DNA, the CDR3 is TGTGCCAGCAGCGCCATTCAGGGGGGCCTCTATGGCTACACCTTC. Variable domain in full (rest from reference TRBV9 and TRBJ1-2): DSGVTQTPKHLITATGQRVTLRCSPRSGDLSVYWYQQSLDQGLQFLIQYYNGEERAKGNILERFSAQQFPDLHSELNLSSLELGDSALYFCASSAIQGGLYGYTFGSGTRLTVV.

The CDR3 bases are TGCGCCAGCAGCCAACGAATAGGAGTTCAGTACTTC. It codes for CASSQRIGVQYF. V and J are TRBV4-3 and TRBJ2-4; D not resolved. The CDR3 is 12 residues long. Per germline, CDR1 LGHNA and CDR2 YSLEER. Deletions cut 2 bases from V and 11 bases from J, with 10 bases between.

The chain recombines TRBV2 with TRBJ2-1, with D perhaps matching TRBD1 (6 bases). Trimming removed 4 bases from V and 4 bases from J, with 17 bases in between. The CDR3 length is 16 residues. Germline CDR1 and CDR2: SNHLY and FYNNEI. CDR3 region: CASSVHQGIAYNEQFF. CDR3 in DNA: TGTGCCAGCAGTGTTCATCAGGGGATTGCATACAATGAGCAGTTCTTC.

This clone appeared once. CDR3 DNA: TGCGCCAGCAGCGTGGACAGGGGGGATTCACCCCTCCACTTT. Translated, it gives CASSVDRGDSPLHF. V gene TRBV10-2 combines with J gene TRBJ1-6, with 10 bases that match TRBD1. Germline V gene data show CDR1 as WSHSY and CDR2 as SAAADI. The CDR3 is made up of 14 amino acids. V lost 6 bases, J lost 8 bases, and 4 bases stayed unmatched.

This clone was observed a handful of times. The J gene is TRBJ2-7, the V gene TRBV4-1; a possible D gene is TRBD1 (7 bases). Trimming shortened V by 1 base and J by 2 bases, and 18 bases separated the two germline ends. CDR3 length: 17 amino acids. CDR1 and CDR2 (germline): MGHRA, YSYEKL. CDR3 region: CASSQGDGGGLTYEQYF. CDR3 bases: TGCGCCAGCAGCCAAGGAGACGGAGGGGGCCTTACCTACGAGCAGTACTTC.

V is TRBV5-4 and J is TRBJ2-2, with D possibly being TRBD2 (6 bases). The germline gives CDR1 SGHNT, CDR2 YYREEE (reference sequence). The length of the CDR3 is 13 residues. V shed 4 bases and J shed 9 bases, with 13 bases lying between them. DNA for the CDR3: TGTGCCAGCAGCCAGGGACTCTTAAGGGAGCTGTTTTTT. This gives the protein CASSQGLLRELFF.

This clone is a singleton in its sample. The chain has TRBV5-1 and TRBJ1-3; TRBD1 agrees at 7 bases. The length of the CDR3 is 17 residues. Trimming removed 0 bases from V and 0 bases from J; junction bases left unmatched: 6. The V gene's germline CDR1 is SGHRS and CDR2 YFSETQ. Here the CDR3 reads CASSLGNTGDSGNTIYF. In DNA, the CDR3 is TGCGCCAGCAGCTTGGGAAACACAGGGGACTCTGGAAACACCATATATTTT.

This chain connects TRBV19 to TRBJ2-2; D is undetermined. Germline V gene sequence: CDR1 LNHDA, CDR2 SQIVND (reference sequence). Trimming took off 6 bases at V and 3 bases at J, with 8 bases between the two ends. The CDR3 spans 13 residues. CDR3 in DNA: TGTGCCAGTAGCCGGGTGGACACCGGGGAGCTGTTTTTT. Its protein is CASSRVDTGELFF.

This clone was observed a single time. V usage is TRBV28 and J usage is TRBJ2-2; possible D gene TRBD2, 6 bases. The V end lost 7 bases, the J end lost 0 bases, and 15 bases lay between the germline ends. In germline, CDR1 is MDHEN, CDR2 SYDVKM. The CDR3 runs 16 residues. CDR3 sequence reads: CASIPWGESNTGELFF. CDR3 bases: TGTGCCAGCATCCCCTGGGGGGAATCGAACACCGGGGAGCTGTTTTTT.

The chain employs TRBV2 and TRBJ1-4; a possible D gene is TRBD1 (6 bases). This CDR3 is built from 14 residues. The germline V gene encodes CDR1 SNHLY and CDR2 FYNNEI. The germline V and J ends were trimmed by 6 bases and 8 bases, with 16 bases remaining between them. This CDR3 is CASRTQGRVEKLFF. The CDR3 nucleotides are TGTGCCAGCAGGACCCAGGGGCGCGTAGAAAAACTGTTTTTT.

J is TRBJ2-2 and V is TRBV24-1; a possible D gene is TRBD2 (5 bases). The V end was cut by 3 bases, the J end by 6 bases, with 10 bases between. The germline gives CDR1 KGHDR, CDR2 SFDVKD. The CDR3 is 14 amino acids. The CDR3 DNA follows: TGTGCCACCAGTGATCCAGGAGGCGCCGGGGAGCTGTTTTTT. Protein: CATSDPGGAGELFF.

The chain joins TRBV15 to TRBJ2-6; 8 nucleotides align to TRBD1. Germline V lookup: CDR1 LNHNV, CDR2 YYDKDF (reference sequence). The CDR3 runs to 16 residues. J lost 0 bases, V lost 4 bases, and 2 bases had no gene match. CDR3 region: CATSKTGDSGANVLTF. Here the CDR3 DNA reads TGTGCCACCAGCAAGACAGGGGACTCTGGGGCCAACGTCCTGACTTTC.

Points on this clone: Other DNA variants within this sample encode the same CDR3. The chain joins TRBV3-1 (or the pseudogene TRBV3-2) to TRBJ1-2; 8 bases agree with TRBD1. Germline trimming cut 3 bases from V and 3 bases from J; bases unmatched to any gene: 0. Germline CDR1 LGHDT, CDR2 YNNKEL (reference sequence). This CDR3 comprises 13 residues. The CDR3 sequence: CASSQGQDYGYTF. Written as DNA, the CDR3 is TGTGCCAGCAGCCAGGGACAGGACTATGGCTACACCTTC.

The rearrangement uses TRBV30 and TRBJ1-1; 7 bases map to TRBD1. Germline lookup yields CDR1 GTSNPN and CDR2 SVGIG (reference sequence). The CDR3 totals 12 residues. Trimming at V came to 0 bases and at J to 5 bases, leaving 0 bases not matched to a gene. CDR3 coding DNA: TGTGCCTGGAGTGTACAGGGGACTGAAGCTTTCTTT. Encoded protein: CAWSVQGTEAFF.

The V call is TRBV27, the J call TRBJ2-7; 8 nucleotides align to TRBD1. The germline V gene encodes CDR1 MNHEY and CDR2 SMNVEV (reference sequence). CDR3 size: 13 residues. J gave up 3 bases and V 6 bases, and 4 bases lay outside the gene matches. DNA of the CDR3: TGTGCCAGCAGAGGACAGGGCCTCTACGAGCAGTACTTC. This codes for CASRGQGLYEQYF.

The genes are TRBV18 and TRBJ1-5; D ambiguous. This CDR3 is built from 13 residues. The ends were cut back, 1 base at V and 8 bases at J, with 9 bases in the middle. CDR1 KGHSH and CDR2 LQKENI come from the germline V gene. Here the CDR3 DNA reads TGTGCCAGCTCACCACAGGGAGACGAGCCCCAGCATTTT. The encoded protein is CASSPQGDEPQHF.

This chain connects TRBV5-6 to TRBJ1-1; 10 bases are a match to TRBD1. Germline values: CDR1 SGHDT, CDR2 YYEEEE. The CDR3 has 16 residues. The V and J ends lost 4 bases and 4 bases, in that order; junction bases with no gene match: 10. Here the CDR3 DNA reads TGTGCCAGCAGCCACCGCTTGACAGGGGGCACCACTGAAGCTTTCTTT. Its translation: CASSHRLTGGTTEAFF.

The chain uses TRBV27 and TRBJ1-5; 8 bases agree with TRBD1. With V trimmed by 4 bases and J by 3 bases, 8 bases remained unmatched. Germline V CDR1 and CDR2: MNHEY, SMNVEV (reference sequence). CDR3 length: 16 residues. CDR3 DNA: TGTGCCAGCAGTTCTCGGACAGGGTTCCTCAATCAGCCCCAGCATTTT. Translated: CASSSRTGFLNQPQHF.

This sequence joins TRBV7-6 and TRBJ1-6; the match to TRBD1 covers 7 bases. The germline V gene encodes CDR1 SGHVS and CDR2 FNYEAQ. With V trimmed by 5 bases and J by 7 bases, 5 bases remained unmatched. The CDR3 has 14 residues. The CDR3 protein is CASSRDRTNSPLHF. The CDR3 region has the DNA TGTGCCAGCAGCCGGGACAGAACAAATTCACCCCTCCACTTT.

The V and J genes are TRBV6-2 or TRBV6-3 and TRBJ2-7; 7 bases agree with TRBD2. The CDR3 loop spans 13 amino acids. Germline values: CDR1 MNHEY, CDR2 SVGEGT. J gave up 7 bases and V 5 bases, and 8 bases lay outside the gene matches. CDR3 loop: CASSIGGSAEQYF. The CDR3 DNA sequence: TGTGCCAGCAGTATCGGGGGGTCAGCTGAGCAGTACTTC.

The table lists this clone with a few counts. The chain uses TRBV19 and TRBJ1-2; D gene uncertain. CDR3 length equals 13 residues. The germline V gene encodes CDR1 LNHDA and CDR2 SQIVND (reference sequence). Trimming took off 3 bases at V and 2 bases at J, with 7 bases between the two ends. CDR3 sequence: CASSIHPNYGYTF. CDR3 bases: TGTGCCAGTAGTATCCATCCCAACTATGGCTACACCTTC.

The chain is built from TRBV29-1 and TRBJ1-5, with TRBD1 matching over 7 bases. The CDR3 is 12 residues long. V trimming: 6 bases; J trimming: 3 bases; junction bases outside the gene matches: 2. The germline CDR1 and CDR2 sequences are SQVTM and ANQGSEA. The CDR3 protein is CSVGTVNQPQHF. CDR3 in DNA: TGCAGCGTCGGGACAGTCAATCAGCCCCAGCATTTT.

V usage is TRBV30 and J usage is TRBJ1-1; the D gene is possibly TRBD1 (6 bases). Germline CDR1 GTSNPN, CDR2 SVGIG (reference sequence). CDR3 length equals 17 residues. V lost 4 bases and J 1 base, leaving 22 bases between the germline ends. This CDR3 reads CAWIKGHSREKNTEAFF. The CDR3 DNA sequence: TGTGCCTGGATAAAGGGACACAGCCGCGAAAAGAACACTGAAGCTTTCTTT.